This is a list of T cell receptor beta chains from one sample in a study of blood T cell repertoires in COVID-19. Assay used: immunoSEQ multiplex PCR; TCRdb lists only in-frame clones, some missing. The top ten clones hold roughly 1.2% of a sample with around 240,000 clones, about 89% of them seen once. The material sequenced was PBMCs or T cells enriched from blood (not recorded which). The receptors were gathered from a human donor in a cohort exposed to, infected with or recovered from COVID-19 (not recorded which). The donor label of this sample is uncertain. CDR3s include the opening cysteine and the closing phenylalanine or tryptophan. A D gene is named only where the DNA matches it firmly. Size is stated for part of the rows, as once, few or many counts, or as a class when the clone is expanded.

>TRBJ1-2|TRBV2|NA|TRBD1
TGTGCCAGCAGGACAGGGGGCACCTATGGCTACACCTTC
CASRTGGTYGYTF
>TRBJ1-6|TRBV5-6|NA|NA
TGTGCCAGCAGTCTGGGTTGGCCAGGATATAATTCACCCCTCCACTTT
CASSLGWPGYNSPLHF
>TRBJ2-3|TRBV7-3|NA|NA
TGTGCCAGCAGCCCGGACGGGGACACAGATACGCAGTATTTT
CASSPDGDTDTQYF
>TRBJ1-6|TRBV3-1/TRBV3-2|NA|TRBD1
TGTGCCAGCAGCCACGGACAGGGGAATTCACCCCTCCACTTT
CASSHGQGNSPLHF
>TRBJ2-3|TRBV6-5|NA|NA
TGTGCCAGCACCCCCGGGTACACAGATACGCAGTATTTT
CASTPGYTDTQYF
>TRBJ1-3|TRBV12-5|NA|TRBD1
TGTGCTAGTGGACGGACAGGGCAAGGAAACACCATATATTTT
CASGRTGQGNTIYF
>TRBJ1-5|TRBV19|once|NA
TGTGCCAGTAGTAGCCTCCTCGGCAGGACAGAGCCCCAGCATTTT
CASSSLLGRTEPQHF
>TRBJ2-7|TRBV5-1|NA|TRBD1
TGCGCCAGCAGCGCCCAGGGGGCTGGCTACGAGCAGTACTTC
CASSAQGAGYEQYF
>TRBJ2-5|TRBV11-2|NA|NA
TGTGCCAGCAGCTTCACAGGGCGGCATGGGAAGGAGACCCAGTACTTC
CASSFTGRHGKETQYF
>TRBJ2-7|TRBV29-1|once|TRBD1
TGCAGCGTTGAAGCAGGGAAGACAGGGAGCTCCTACGAGCAGTACTTC
CSVEAGKTGSSYEQYF
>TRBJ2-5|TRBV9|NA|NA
TGTGCCAGCAGCGTTGGCGGGGTACAAGAGACCCAGTACTTC
CASSVGGVQETQYF
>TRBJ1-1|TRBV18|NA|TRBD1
TGTGCCAGCTCAATCCGGGACAGCTTGGCTGAAGCTTTCTTT
CASSIRDSLAEAFF
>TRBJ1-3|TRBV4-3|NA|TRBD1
TGCGCCAGCAGCCAAGATAGCGGACAGGCCCGCCTAGCTGGAAACACCATATATTTT
CASSQDSGQARLAGNTIYF
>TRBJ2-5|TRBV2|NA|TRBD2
TGTGCCAGCAGTGAATCTAGCGGGGGGGTCCGGACCCAGTACTTC
CASSESSGGVRTQYF
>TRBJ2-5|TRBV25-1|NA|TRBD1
TGTGCCAGCAGTGGATTACAGGGGGCCCAGTACTTC
CASSGLQGAQYF
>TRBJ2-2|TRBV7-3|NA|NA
TGTGCCAGCAGCCTCATTGGGGGCGCGAACACCGGGGAGCTGTTTTTT
CASSLIGGANTGELFF
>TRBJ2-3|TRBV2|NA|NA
TGTGCCAGCAGCGTAATACAGGGTGACACAGATACGCAGTATTTT
CASSVIQGDTDTQYF
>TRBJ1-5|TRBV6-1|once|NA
TGTGCCAGCAGTGAAGCGCGAGGGAGAGGGCAGCCCCAGCATTTT
CASSEARGRGQPQHF
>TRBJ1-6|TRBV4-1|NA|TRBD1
TGCGCCAGCAGCCAAGTGGAGGAGACAGGGAGAATCGATTCACCCCTCCACTTT
CASSQVEETGRIDSPLHF
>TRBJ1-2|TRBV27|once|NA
TGTGCCAGCAGTTCGGACCCGGGGGGGCGAGGCTACACCTTC
CASSSDPGGRGYTF
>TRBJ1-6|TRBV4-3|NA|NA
TGCGCCAGCAGCCTCTTAGGGGGTAGTCCCTATAATTCACCCCTCCACTTT
CASSLLGGSPYNSPLHF
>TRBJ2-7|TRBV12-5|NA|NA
TGTGCTAGTGGTTTGGTAGAGTTTGTCGACTTC
CASGLVEFVDF
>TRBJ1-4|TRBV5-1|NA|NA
TGCGCCAGCAGCTTGGCGGGGGATGCTAATGAAAAACTGTTTTTT
CASSLAGDANEKLFF
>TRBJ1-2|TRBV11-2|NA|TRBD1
TGTGCCAGCAGCTTAGAACAGGGGGCTGGCTACACCTTC
CASSLEQGAGYTF
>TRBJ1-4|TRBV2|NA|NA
TGTGCCAGCTTTCCCCGAGGGGGACGGGTAAATGAAAAACTGTTTTTT
CASFPRGGRVNEKLFF
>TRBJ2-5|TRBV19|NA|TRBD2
TGTGCCAGTAGTCCCCTCACCGGGACTAGCGGAACGACCCAGTACTTC
CASSPLTGTSGTTQYF
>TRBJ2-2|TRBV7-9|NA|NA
TGTGCCGCAGGGGGGTCCGGGGAGCTGTTTTTT
CAAGGSGELFF